This T cell receptor (beta chain) was profiled in a study of T cell responses to AZD1222 COVID-19 vaccine. Study-wide results and limits: The donor group comprised mostly white British people and more females; the analysis possibly underestimated clonal diversity.

Sequencing was performed with immunoSEQ multiplex PCR; in TCRdb, only in-frame clones are kept and a portion is missing. The data contain fewer than 150,000 clones, about 88% of them singletons. Germline assignment: CDR1 KGHDR and CDR2 SFDVKD. The CDR3 runs to 15 residues. After removal of 4 bases from V and 7 bases from J, the junction contained 8 bases not matched to a gene. Comment on this clone: Its antigen is not known.

This TCR was recovered from an adult in good health. Sequences were derived from peripheral blood, sampled on day 0 of AZD1222 vaccination. This chain connects TRBV24-1 to TRBJ1-5, with 8 bases aligning to TRBD1. The CDR3 sequence is CATSDSRQGTQPQHF. CDR3 nucleotides: TGTGCCACCAGTGACTCCCGACAGGGGACACAGCCCCAGCATTTT.